This TCR beta chain came from a study of blood T cell repertoires in COVID-19. This CDR3 region has 14 residues. Trimming cost V 0 bases and J 7 bases, with 12 bases left between them. Germline V lookup: CDR1 LGHDT, CDR2 YNNKEL (reference sequence). TCRdb keeps only in-frame clones here, not all; method: immunoSEQ multiplex PCR. Of about 250,000 clones detected, over 80% appear once; the ten largest clones hold just over 2.5%. The rearrangement joins TRBV3-1 (or the pseudogene TRBV3-2) to TRBJ1-2, with D maybe TRBD1 (5 bases). The origin of this receptor is a woman aged 30 to 39 with acute COVID-19. The sample was PBMCs or T cells enriched from blood (not recorded which). CDR3: CASSQDQGYGGYTF. The CDR3 bases are TGTGCCAGCAGCCAAGATCAGGGATATGGTGGCTACACCTTC.